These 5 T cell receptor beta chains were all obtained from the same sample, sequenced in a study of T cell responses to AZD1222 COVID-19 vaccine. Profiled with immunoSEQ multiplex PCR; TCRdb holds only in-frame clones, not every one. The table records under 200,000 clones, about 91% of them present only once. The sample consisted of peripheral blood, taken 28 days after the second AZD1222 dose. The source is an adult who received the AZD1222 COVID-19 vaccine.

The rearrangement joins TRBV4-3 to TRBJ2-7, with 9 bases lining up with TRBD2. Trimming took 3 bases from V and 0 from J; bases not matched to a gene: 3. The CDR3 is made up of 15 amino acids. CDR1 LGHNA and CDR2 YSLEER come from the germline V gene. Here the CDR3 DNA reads TGCGCCAGCAGCCAGGGGACTAGCCTCTCCTACGAGCAGTACTTC. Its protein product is CASSQGTSLSYEQYF.

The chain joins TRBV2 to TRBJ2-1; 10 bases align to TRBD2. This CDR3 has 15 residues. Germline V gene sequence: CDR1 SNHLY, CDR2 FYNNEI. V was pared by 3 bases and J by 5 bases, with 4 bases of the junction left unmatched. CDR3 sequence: CASSEERGGNNEQFF. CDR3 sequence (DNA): TGTGCCAGCAGTGAGGAGCGGGGGGGAAACAATGAGCAGTTCTTC. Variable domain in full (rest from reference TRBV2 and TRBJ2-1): EPEVTQTPSHQVTQMGQEVILRCVPISNHLYFYWYRQILGQKVEFLVSFYNNEISEKSEIFDDQFSVERPDGSNFTLKIRSTKLEDSAMYFCASSEERGGNNEQFFGPGTRLTVL.

CDR3 residues: CASSLAFKLPNTEAFF. The CDR3, as DNA: TGCGCCAGCAGCTTGGCCTTCAAGCTTCCGAACACTGAAGCTTTCTTT. The genes are TRBV5-1 and TRBJ1-1; D gene unclear. Germline assignment: CDR1 SGHRS and CDR2 YFSETQ. The germline V and J ends were trimmed by 0 bases and 1 base, with 13 bases remaining between them. This CDR3 is 16 amino acids long. Based on the CDR3 plus reference TRBV5-1 and TRBJ1-1, the full variable domain is KAGVTQTPRYLIKTRGQQVTLSCSPISGHRSVSWYQQTPGQGLQFLFEYFSETQRNKGNFPGRFSGRQFSNSRSEMNVSTLELGDSALYLCASSLAFKLPNTEAFFGQGTRLTVV.

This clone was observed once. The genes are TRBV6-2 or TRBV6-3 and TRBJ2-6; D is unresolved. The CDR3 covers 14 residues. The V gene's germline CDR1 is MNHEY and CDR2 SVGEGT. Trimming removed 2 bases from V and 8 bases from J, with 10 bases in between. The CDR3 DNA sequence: TGTGCCAGCAGTTACGAACAGCCCACCAACGTCCTGACTTTC. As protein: CASSYEQPTNVLTF.

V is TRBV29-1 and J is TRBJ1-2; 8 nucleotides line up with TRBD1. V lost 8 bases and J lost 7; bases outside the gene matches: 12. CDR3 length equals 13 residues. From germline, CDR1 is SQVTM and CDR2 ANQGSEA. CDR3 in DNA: TGCAGCTCGACGGACAGGGAAGTTGGTGGCTACACCTTC. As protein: CSSTDREVGGYTF.